Below are 28 T cell receptor beta chains sequenced from a single sample in a study of PD-1 blockade in classical Hodgkin lymphoma. TCRdb's copy holds only in-frame clones and misses some; the assay was immunoSEQ multiplex PCR. Of more than 12,000 clones listed, 65% to 85% are singletons. In every patient, relapse followed autologous stem cell transplantation, while exposure to brentuximab vedotin differed. The input for sequencing was peripheral blood mononuclear cells (PBMCs), taken before the second cycle of nivolumab. All receptors come from a human donor with classical Hodgkin lymphoma.

In its sample, this clone is medium-sized (0.01 to 0.1%). The rearrangement joins TRBV14 to TRBJ2-3; 10 bases are shared with TRBD2. The CDR3 has 15 amino acids. The junction had 0 bases not matched to a gene; V was cut back by 3 bases and J by 0 bases. The germline V gene encodes CDR1 SGHDN and CDR2 FVKESK. The CDR3 DNA follows: TGTGCCAGCAGCCAGACTAGCGGGAGCACAGATACGCAGTATTTT. It translates to CASSQTSGSTDTQYF.

The V gene is TRBV10-1, the J gene TRBJ2-5, with D tentatively TRBD2 (6 bases). V was trimmed by 6 bases and J by 5 bases, leaving 10 bases between them. The CDR3 sequence is 12 residues long. The germline V gene encodes CDR1 WNHNN and CDR2 SYGVQD (reference sequence). CDR3 region: CASSPGRETQYF. Here the CDR3 DNA reads TGCGCCAGCAGCCCAGGGAGGGAGACCCAGTACTTC.

This clone showed up just once. CDR3 amino acids: CASSFGQRSYEQYF. The CDR3 DNA reads as TGTGCCAGCAGTTTCGGACAACGCTCCTACGAGCAGTACTTC. The V gene is TRBV27, the J gene TRBJ2-7; D is possibly TRBD1 (5 bases). Trimming stripped 3 bases from V and 0 bases from J, with 9 bases between. This CDR3 spans 14 amino acids. Germline V gene lookup returns CDR1 MNHEY and CDR2 SMNVEV (reference sequence).

The rearrangement uses TRBV30 and TRBJ1-2; D is unresolved. The germline V gene encodes CDR1 GTSNPN and CDR2 SVGIG (reference sequence). Trimming took 4 bases from V and 4 from J, leaving 13 bases between them. The CDR3 is made up of 13 amino acids. This CDR3 reads CAWNQQNRYGYTF. The CDR3 DNA reads TGTGCCTGGAACCAACAGAATCGCTATGGCTACACCTTC.

The sample holds one count of this clone. The chain has TRBV28 and TRBJ1-2; 7 bases map to TRBD1. After removal of 6 bases from V and 0 bases from J, the junction contained 10 bases not matched to a gene. CDR1 and CDR2 from the germline V gene are MDHEN and SYDVKM. The CDR3 sequence is 16 residues long. In nucleotides, the CDR3 is TGTGCCAGCAGGACCCAGGGGGACGACGCTAACTATGGCTACACCTTC. It specifies CASRTQGDDANYGYTF.

The V gene is TRBV5-1, the J gene TRBJ2-3; D possibly uses TRBD1 or TRBD2 (5 bases each). CDR3 length equals 14 residues. Germline-derived CDR1 and CDR2 are SGHRS and YFSETQ. With 0 bases removed from V and 2 bases from J, the gap between germline ends came to 7 bases. Here the CDR3 reads CASSLGGSTDTQYF. CDR3 DNA: TGCGCCAGCAGCTTGGGGGGGTCCACAGATACGCAGTATTTT.

This chain uses TRBV30 with TRBJ1-1, with 7 bases identical to TRBD1. Trimming removed 6 bases from V and 6 bases from J; junction bases left unmatched: 16. Per the germline V gene, CDR1 is GTSNPN and CDR2 is SVGIG (reference sequence). The CDR3 has 15 amino acids. The chain's CDR3 is CACPGTAVAGAEAFF. CDR3 bases: TGTGCCTGCCCCGGGACAGCCGTTGCGGGGGCTGAAGCTTTCTTT.

This chain joins TRBV10-3 and TRBJ1-1, with D uncertain. The CDR3 totals 11 residues. The germline V and J ends were trimmed by 8 bases and 1 base, with 5 bases remaining between them. From germline, CDR1 is ENHRY and CDR2 SYGVKD. CDR3 loop: CAILANTEAFF. Here the CDR3 DNA reads TGTGCCATCTTGGCGAACACTGAAGCTTTCTTT.

The CDR3, as DNA: TGTGCCAGCAGAGGTCCGGGATCTAACTATGGCTACACCTTC. The encoded protein is CASRGPGSNYGYTF. The V gene is TRBV6-5, the J gene TRBJ1-2; D is ambiguous. V was cut by 6 bases and J by 0 bases, with 11 bases left in between. CDR1 MNHEY and CDR2 SVGAGI come from the germline V gene. CDR3 length equals 14 residues.

This clone occurred once. The V gene is TRBV7-9, the J gene TRBJ2-5, with D possibly being TRBD2 (5 bases). With the DNA end fitting TRBJ2-7 better, the J assignment may be wrong. Germline V gives CDR1 SEHNR, CDR2 FQNEAQ (reference sequence). This CDR3 contains 14 residues. The DNA of the CDR3 is TGTGCCAGCAGCTTATGGACTGATTCCTACGAGCAGTACTTC. Amino acid sequence: CASSLWTDSYEQYF.

The chain uses TRBV9 and TRBJ2-5; unclear D gene. V was cut by 0 bases and J by 1 base, with 10 bases left in between. The germline gives CDR1 SGDLS, CDR2 YYNGEE. The CDR3 sequence is 15 residues long. CDR3 DNA: TGTGCCAGCAGCGTAGCACCAAACAGCCAAGAGACCCAGTACTTC. Amino acids: CASSVAPNSQETQYF.

V usage is TRBV6-5 and J usage is TRBJ2-7; 8 bases are shared with TRBD1. The CDR3 extends over 14 amino acids. Germline V gene lookup returns CDR1 MNHEY and CDR2 SVGAGI. Unmatched junction bases numbered 5, after V lost 2 bases and J lost 5 bases. The DNA of the CDR3 is TGTGCCAGCAGTTACGGAACAGGGGGGAACGAGCAGTACTTC. This sequence encodes CASSYGTGGNEQYF.

The V call is TRBV28, the J call TRBJ2-2; 14 nucleotides agree with TRBD2. This CDR3 comprises 16 residues. Looked up from germline, CDR1 is MDHEN and CDR2 is SYDVKM. Losses at the gene ends were 7 bases for V and 7 bases for J; bases not matched to a gene: 8. The CDR3 reads CASTSTSGGAIGELFF. The CDR3 DNA reads as TGTGCCAGCACCTCGACTAGCGGGGGGGCCATCGGGGAGCTGTTTTTT.

This clone was seen just once. The chain joins TRBV6-1 to TRBJ1-2; possible D gene TRBD1, 6 bases. The germline V gene encodes CDR1 MNHNS and CDR2 SASEGT. CDR3 length equals 18 residues. The germline V and J ends were trimmed by 2 bases and 4 bases, with 23 bases remaining between them. CDR3 residues: CASSELWTVRPRSYGYTF. The CDR3 coding sequence is TGTGCCAGCAGTGAACTTTGGACAGTGAGACCAAGGAGCTATGGCTACACCTTC.

The V call is TRBV27, the J call TRBJ2-3; D perhaps matches TRBD2 (5 bases). Between the trimmed V and J ends, which lost 5 bases and 6 bases, there was a span of 21 bases. In germline, CDR1 is MNHEY, CDR2 SMNVEV (reference sequence). The length of the CDR3 is 16 residues. The CDR3 nucleotides read TGTGCCAGCAGTCGCCGTCGAGGGTTGAGTGCGGATACGCAGTATTTT. Translating gives CASSRRRGLSADTQYF.

This clone showed up just once. V gene TRBV7-4 combines with J gene TRBJ2-7, with 9 bases fitting TRBD1. CDR1 is SGHVT, CDR2 SQSDAQ, per germline. V dropped 1 base and J dropped 6; count of bases not matched to a gene: 4. This CDR3 has 14 residues. This chain's CDR3 is CASSLGGQGGEQYF. DNA of the CDR3: TGTGCCAGCAGCTTAGGGGGACAGGGTGGCGAGCAGTACTTC.

The V call is TRBV11-2, the J call TRBJ1-1; D is perhaps TRBD1 (6 bases). The CDR3 has 15 amino acids. The V end was cut by 4 bases, the J end by 5 bases, with 17 bases between. Per germline, CDR1 SGHAT and CDR2 FQNNGV. The CDR3: CASSSNTGSTTEAFF. The DNA of the CDR3 is TGTGCCAGCAGCTCCAATACAGGGTCGACGACTGAAGCTTTCTTT. Based on the CDR3 plus reference TRBV11-2 and TRBJ1-1, the full variable domain is EAGVAQSPRYKIIEKRQSVAFWCNPISGHATLYWYQQILGQGPKLLIQFQNNGVVDDSQLPKDRFSAERLKGVDSTLKIQPAKLEDSAVYLCASSSNTGSTTEAFFGQGTRLTVV.

This clone was picked up one time. This rearrangement joins TRBV10-3 to TRBJ2-3; 8 bases match TRBD2. The CDR3 has 14 amino acids. The germline CDR1 and CDR2 sequences are ENHRY and SYGVKD. Trimming cost V 7 bases and J 2 bases; bases outside gene matches: 5. CDR3 nucleotides: TGTGCCATCAAAGACGGGGGGGACACAGATACGCAGTATTTT. This translates into CAIKDGGDTDTQYF.

The chain combines TRBV7-2 with TRBJ2-7, with TRBD2 as a possible D gene (6 bases). Between the trimmed V and J ends, which lost 1 base and 3 bases, there was a span of 13 bases. Germline CDR1 reads SGHTA; CDR2 reads FQGNSA. The CDR3 runs to 15 residues. The CDR3 here is CASSLGDSTIYEQYF. CDR3 DNA: TGTGCCAGCAGCTTAGGGGACTCGACTATCTACGAGCAGTACTTC.

The genes are TRBV4-1 and TRBJ2-3; TRBD1 agrees at 8 bases. Looked up from germline, CDR1 is MGHRA and CDR2 is YSYEKL. With V trimmed by 3 bases and J by 0 bases, 8 bases remained unmatched. The CDR3 loop spans 17 amino acids. The CDR3 DNA is TGCGCCAGCAGCCAGGGGACGACAGGGGTTAGCACAGATACGCAGTATTTT. This encodes CASSQGTTGVSTDTQYF.

The chain uses TRBV19 and TRBJ1-2, with D tentatively TRBD1 (5 bases). This CDR3 comprises 20 residues. Per germline, CDR1 LNHDA and CDR2 SQIVND (reference sequence). The germline V and J ends were trimmed by 6 bases and 0 bases, with 29 bases remaining between them. In DNA form, the CDR3 reads TGTGCCAGTAGGGGGGAAAGTTGGATTGTCGGACAATCTACTAACTATGGCTACACCTTC. Protein sequence: CASRGESWIVGQSTNYGYTF.

The rearrangement links TRBV7-2 to TRBJ2-7; D might be TRBD2 (5 bases). CDR1 and CDR2 from the germline V gene are SGHTA and FQGNSA. The CDR3 has 16 amino acids. Deletions cut 1 base from V and 3 bases from J, with 16 bases between. CDR3 sequence reads: CASSLVGNRVNYEQYF. The CDR3 DNA is TGTGCCAGCAGCTTAGTCGGGAATAGGGTGAACTACGAGCAGTACTTC.

The rearrangement uses TRBV6-6 and TRBJ1-1; D is ambiguous. From germline, CDR1 is MNHNY and CDR2 SVGAGI (reference sequence). The CDR3 runs to 14 residues. V gave up 0 bases and J gave up 7 bases, with 12 bases separating them. This CDR3 reads CASSYSLISDEAFF. The CDR3 DNA reads as TGTGCCAGCAGTTACTCATTAATAAGTGATGAAGCTTTCTTT.

The chain has TRBV5-8 and TRBJ1-2; no definite D call. Per the germline V gene, CDR1 is SGHTS and CDR2 is YDEGEE. This CDR3 is built from 15 residues. The V and J ends lost 1 base and 6 bases respectively, with 16 bases between them. DNA for the CDR3: TGTGCCAGCAGCTTGTTGGACCCCGGATTGCATGGCTACACCTTC. Translating it yields CASSLLDPGLHGYTF.

The gene calls are TRBV7-9 and TRBJ2-5; 7 bases agree with TRBD1. This CDR3 has 14 residues. The germline V gene has CDR1 SEHNR and CDR2 FQNEAQ (reference sequence). V trimming: 6 bases; J trimming: 1 base; junction bases outside the gene matches: 5. The CDR3 sequence: CASRVGTAQETQYF. The CDR3 coding sequence is TGTGCCAGCAGAGTCGGGACAGCCCAAGAGACCCAGTACTTC.

The V gene is TRBV19, the J gene TRBJ1-4; the D is unclear. V was shortened by 0 bases and J by 7 bases, with 12 bases between the two germline ends. CDR3 length equals 15 residues. Per germline, CDR1 LNHDA and CDR2 SQIVND (reference sequence). The DNA of the CDR3 is TGTGCCAGTAGTATAGAAGCGCCAAAGGGTGAAAAACTGTTTTTT. Its translation is CASSIEAPKGEKLFF. The entire variable domain, with the rest obtained from reference TRBV19 and TRBJ1-4, is as follows: DGGITQSPKYLFRKEGQNVTLSCEQNLNHDAMYWYRQDPGQGLRLIYYSQIVNDFQKGDIAEGYSVSREKKESFPLTVTSAQKNPTAFYLCASSIEAPKGEKLFFGSGTQLSVL.

The chain is built from TRBV18 and TRBJ2-5, with D tentatively TRBD2 (5 bases). CDR1 is KGHSH and CDR2 is LQKENI in the germline V gene. V was clipped by 3 bases and J by 2 bases, with 13 bases between them. The length of the CDR3 is 15 residues. CDR3 sequence reads: CASSPGGRVQETQYF. The CDR3 DNA reads TGTGCCAGCTCACCTGGAGGACGCGTACAAGAGACCCAGTACTTC.

V gene TRBV2 combines with J gene TRBJ1-2, with TRBD1 as a possible D gene (5 bases). CDR1 SNHLY and CDR2 FYNNEI come from the germline V gene. CDR3 length equals 14 residues. The V and J ends lost 7 bases and 7 bases respectively, with 19 bases between them. As DNA, the CDR3 is TGTGCCAGCACCAGCGTAGGGGCGGGGAGTGGCTACACCTTC. It codes for CASTSVGAGSGYTF.